The following is a T cell receptor beta chain sequence with its context. Antigen unknown. These data come from a study of cytomegalovirus exposure and HLA in healthy donors. This CDR3 contains 16 residues. Unmatched junction bases numbered 7, after V lost 5 bases and J lost 0 bases. The germline V gene encodes CDR1 MNHNY and CDR2 SVGAGI (reference sequence). Use of 60 Vbeta and 13 Jbeta primers characterized the PCR. Assay: immunoSEQ multiplex PCR; the TCRdb copy retains only in-frame clones and omits some. The sample lists roughly 150,000 clones; roughly four fifths were seen once. Regarding the study as a whole: The authors later linked a missense DCLRE1C variant to TCR beta V- and J-gene trimming.

The receptor comes from a man aged 25 to 40 in good health and CMV-seropositive. The rearrangement joins TRBV6-6 to TRBJ2-3, with 8 bases aligning to TRBD2. Sample: PBMCs. DNA for the CDR3: TGTGCCAGCAGTCGACCCGGGGGGGAGAGCACAGATACGCAGTATTTT. This encodes CASSRPGGESTDTQYF.